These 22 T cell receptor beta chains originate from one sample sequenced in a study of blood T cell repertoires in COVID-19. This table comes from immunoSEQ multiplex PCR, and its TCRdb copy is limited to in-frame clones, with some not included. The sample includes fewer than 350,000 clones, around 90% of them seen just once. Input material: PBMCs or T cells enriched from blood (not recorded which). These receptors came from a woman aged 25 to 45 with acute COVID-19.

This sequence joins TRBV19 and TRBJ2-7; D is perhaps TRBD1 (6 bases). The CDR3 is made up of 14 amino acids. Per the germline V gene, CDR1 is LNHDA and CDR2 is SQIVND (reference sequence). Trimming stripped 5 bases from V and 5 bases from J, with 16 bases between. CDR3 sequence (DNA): TGTGCCAGTAGTGCCAGGGGTTCAGGGGACGAGCAGTACTTC. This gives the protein CASSARGSGDEQYF.

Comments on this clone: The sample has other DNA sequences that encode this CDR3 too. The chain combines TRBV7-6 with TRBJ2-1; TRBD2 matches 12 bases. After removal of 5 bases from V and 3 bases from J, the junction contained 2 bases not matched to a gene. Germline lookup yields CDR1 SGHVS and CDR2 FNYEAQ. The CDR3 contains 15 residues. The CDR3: CASSKTSGSYNEQFF. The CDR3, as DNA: TGTGCCAGCAGCAAGACTAGCGGGAGCTACAATGAGCAGTTCTTC.

CDR3 nucleotides: TGCGCCAGCAGCTTGGACCCAGGGGGTAGTTACGAGCAGTACTTC. It encodes CASSLDPGGSYEQYF. The V gene is TRBV5-1, the J gene TRBJ2-7, with 7 bases identical to TRBD1. V was pared by 0 bases and J by 4 bases, with 7 bases of the junction left unmatched. CDR3 length: 15 amino acids. Germline V CDR1 and CDR2: SGHRS, YFSETQ. Based on the CDR3 plus reference TRBV5-1 and TRBJ2-7, the full variable domain is KAGVTQTPRYLIKTRGQQVTLSCSPISGHRSVSWYQQTPGQGLQFLFEYFSETQRNKGNFPGRFSGRQFSNSRSEMNVSTLELGDSALYLCASSLDPGGSYEQYFGPGTRLTVT.

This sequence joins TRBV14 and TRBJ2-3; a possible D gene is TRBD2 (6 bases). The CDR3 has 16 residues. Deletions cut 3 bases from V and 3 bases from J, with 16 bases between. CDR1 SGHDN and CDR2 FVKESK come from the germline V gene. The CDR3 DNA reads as TGTGCCAGCAGCCATCACGGAGGGCTGGTTACAGATACGCAGTATTTT. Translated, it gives CASSHHGGLVTDTQYF.

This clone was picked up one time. CDR3 in amino acids: CASSLAGSPWEQYF. The CDR3 DNA is TGTGCCAGCAGCTTAGCGGGTAGTCCTTGGGAGCAGTACTTC. This chain links TRBV11-2 with TRBJ2-7; D is unclear. The CDR3 is 14 amino acids. CDR1 and CDR2 from the germline V gene are SGHAT and FQNNGV. The V end was cut by 1 base, the J end by 7 bases, with 14 bases between.

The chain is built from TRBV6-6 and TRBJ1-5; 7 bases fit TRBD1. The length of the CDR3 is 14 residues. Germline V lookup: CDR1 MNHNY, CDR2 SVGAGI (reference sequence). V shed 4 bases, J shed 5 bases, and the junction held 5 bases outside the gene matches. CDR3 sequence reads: CASSSDREDQPQHF. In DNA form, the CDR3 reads TGTGCCAGCAGTTCTGACAGGGAAGATCAGCCCCAGCATTTT.

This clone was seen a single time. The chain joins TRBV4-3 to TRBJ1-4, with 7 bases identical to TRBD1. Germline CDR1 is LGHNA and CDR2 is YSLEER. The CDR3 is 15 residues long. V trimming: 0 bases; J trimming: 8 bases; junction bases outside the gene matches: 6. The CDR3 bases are TGCGCCAGCAGCCAAGATAAGGGGGCGCCGGAAAAACTGTTTTTT. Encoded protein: CASSQDKGAPEKLFF.

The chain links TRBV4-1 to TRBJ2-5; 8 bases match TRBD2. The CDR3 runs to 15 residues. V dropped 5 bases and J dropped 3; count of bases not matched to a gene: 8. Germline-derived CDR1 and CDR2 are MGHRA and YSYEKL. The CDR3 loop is CASSDVTSAKETQYF. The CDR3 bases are TGCGCCAGCAGCGACGTGACTAGCGCGAAAGAGACCCAGTACTTC.

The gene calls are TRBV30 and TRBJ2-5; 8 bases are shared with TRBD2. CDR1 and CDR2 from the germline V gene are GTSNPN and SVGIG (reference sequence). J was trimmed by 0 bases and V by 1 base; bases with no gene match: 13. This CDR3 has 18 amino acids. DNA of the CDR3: TGTGCCTGGAGTGATCTATGGAGTACTAGCGGTAACCAAGAGACCCAGTACTTC. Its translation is CAWSDLWSTSGNQETQYF. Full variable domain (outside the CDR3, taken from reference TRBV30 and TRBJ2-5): SQTIHQWPATLVQPVGSPLSLECTVEGTSNPNLYWYRQAAGRGLQLLFYSVGIGQISSEVPQNLSASRPQDRQFILSSKKLLLSDSGFYLCAWSDLWSTSGNQETQYFGPGTRLLVL.

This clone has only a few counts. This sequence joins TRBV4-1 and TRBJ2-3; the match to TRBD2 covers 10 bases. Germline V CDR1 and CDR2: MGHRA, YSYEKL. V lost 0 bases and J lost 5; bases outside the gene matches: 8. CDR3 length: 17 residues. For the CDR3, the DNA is TGCGCCAGCAGCCAAGAAAGCGGGAGGGCCTCACGAGATACGCAGTATTTT. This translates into CASSQESGRASRDTQYF.

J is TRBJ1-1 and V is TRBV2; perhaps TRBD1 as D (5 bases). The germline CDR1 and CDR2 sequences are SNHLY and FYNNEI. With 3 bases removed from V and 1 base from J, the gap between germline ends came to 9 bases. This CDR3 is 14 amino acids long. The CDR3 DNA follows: TGTGCCAGCAGTGACCGAACAGGGAACACTGAAGCTTTCTTT. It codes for CASSDRTGNTEAFF.

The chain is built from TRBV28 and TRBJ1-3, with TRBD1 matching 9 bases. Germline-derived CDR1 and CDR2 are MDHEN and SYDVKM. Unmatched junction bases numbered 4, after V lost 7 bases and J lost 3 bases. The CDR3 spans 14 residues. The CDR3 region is CASNHRGLGNTIYF. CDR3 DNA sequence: TGTGCCAGCAACCACAGGGGGCTTGGAAACACCATATATTTT.

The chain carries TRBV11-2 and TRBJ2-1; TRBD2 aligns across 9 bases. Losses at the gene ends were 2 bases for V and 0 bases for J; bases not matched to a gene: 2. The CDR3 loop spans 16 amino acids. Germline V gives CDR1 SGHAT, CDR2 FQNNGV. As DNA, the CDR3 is TGTGCCAGCAGCTTACTTAGCGGGAGCTCCTACAATGAGCAGTTCTTC. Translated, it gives CASSLLSGSSYNEQFF.

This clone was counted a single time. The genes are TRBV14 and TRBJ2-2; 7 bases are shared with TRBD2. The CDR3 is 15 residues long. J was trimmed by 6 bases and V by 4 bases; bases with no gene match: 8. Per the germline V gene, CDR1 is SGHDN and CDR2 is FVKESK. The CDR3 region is CASSRYPAGAGELFF. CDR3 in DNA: TGTGCCAGCAGCCGCTATCCCGCGGGGGCCGGGGAGCTGTTTTTT.

CDR3 sequence reads: CATYPGESSYEQYF. The CDR3 nucleotides read TGTGCCACCTACCCAGGGGAGTCCTCCTACGAGCAGTACTTC. The chain employs TRBV10-3 and TRBJ2-7; D is possibly TRBD1 (6 bases). From germline, CDR1 is ENHRY and CDR2 SYGVKD. Trimming left V 10 bases short and J 0 bases short, with 16 bases between. CDR3 length: 14 amino acids.

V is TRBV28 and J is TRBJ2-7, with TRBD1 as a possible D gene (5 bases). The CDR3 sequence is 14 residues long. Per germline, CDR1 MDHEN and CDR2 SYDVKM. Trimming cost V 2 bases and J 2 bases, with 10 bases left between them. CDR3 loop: CASSLPQEPYEQYF. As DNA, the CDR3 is TGTGCCAGCAGTTTACCACAGGAGCCCTACGAGCAGTACTTC.

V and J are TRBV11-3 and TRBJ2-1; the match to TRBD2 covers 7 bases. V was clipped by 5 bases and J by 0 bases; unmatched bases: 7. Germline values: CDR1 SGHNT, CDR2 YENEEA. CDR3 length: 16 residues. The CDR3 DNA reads TGTGCCAGCAGCCTGAGCGGGGCGGGCTCCTACAATGAGCAGTTCTTC. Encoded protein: CASSLSGAGSYNEQFF.

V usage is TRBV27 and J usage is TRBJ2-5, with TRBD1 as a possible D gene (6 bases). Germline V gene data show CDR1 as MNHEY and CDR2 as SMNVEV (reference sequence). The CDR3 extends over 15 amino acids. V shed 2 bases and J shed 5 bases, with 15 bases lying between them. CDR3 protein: CASSLGTRAGETQYF. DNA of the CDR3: TGTGCCAGCAGTTTAGGGACACGGGCCGGGGAGACCCAGTACTTC.

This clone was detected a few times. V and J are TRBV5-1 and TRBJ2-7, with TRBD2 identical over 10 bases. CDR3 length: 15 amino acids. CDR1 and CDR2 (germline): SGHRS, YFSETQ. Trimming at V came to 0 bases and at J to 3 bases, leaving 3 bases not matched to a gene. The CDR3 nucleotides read TGCGCCAGCAGCTTGGAGGCTAGCGGGAGCTACGAGCAGTACTTC. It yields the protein CASSLEASGSYEQYF.

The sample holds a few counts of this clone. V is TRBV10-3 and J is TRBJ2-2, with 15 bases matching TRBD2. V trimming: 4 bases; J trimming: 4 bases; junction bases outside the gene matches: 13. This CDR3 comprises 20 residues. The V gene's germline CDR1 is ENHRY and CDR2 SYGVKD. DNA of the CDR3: TGTGCCATCAGTGCCGGGACTAGCGGGAGGTCGGAGGGAATCACCGGGGAGCTGTTTTTT. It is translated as CAISAGTSGRSEGITGELFF.

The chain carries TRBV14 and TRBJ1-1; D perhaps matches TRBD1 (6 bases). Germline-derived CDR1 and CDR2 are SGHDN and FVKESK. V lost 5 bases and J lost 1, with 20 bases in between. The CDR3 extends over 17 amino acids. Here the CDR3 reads CASSTFRGGPPNTEAFF. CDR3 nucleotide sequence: TGTGCCAGCAGCACATTTCGCGGGGGCCCCCCGAACACTGAAGCTTTCTTT.

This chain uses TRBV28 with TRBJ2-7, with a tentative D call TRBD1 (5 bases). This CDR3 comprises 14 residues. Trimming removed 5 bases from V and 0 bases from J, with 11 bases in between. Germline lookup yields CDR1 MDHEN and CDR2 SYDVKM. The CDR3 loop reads CASSPYRSSYEQYF. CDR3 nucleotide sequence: TGTGCCAGCAGTCCGTACAGGAGCTCCTACGAGCAGTACTTC.